The sequence of this T cell receptor (beta chain) was determined in a study of control samples from healthy donors and cancer patients. This table comes from immunoSEQ multiplex PCR, and its TCRdb copy is limited to in-frame clones, with some not included. The sample yields some 120,000 clones, about 94% seen once. Unmatched junction bases numbered 3, after V lost 3 bases and J lost 1 base. The CDR3 consists of 15 residues. Looked up from germline, CDR1 is KGHSH and CDR2 is LQKENI. This clonotype was obtained from a man aged 25-40 years in good health. Sequenced material: blood. This chain uses TRBV18 with TRBJ2-7, with 10 bases lining up with TRBD1. The CDR3 is CASSPRDRGSYEQYF. Written as DNA, the CDR3 is TGTGCCAGCTCACCCCGGGACAGGGGTTCCTACGAGCAGTACTTC.